The rows below give T cell receptor beta chains drawn from one sample of a study of blood T cell repertoires in COVID-19. Sequenced by immunoSEQ multiplex PCR; TCRdb stores in-frame clones only, minus some. The sample carries around 120,000 clones, roughly 90% recorded once. Input material: peripheral blood. Receptor source: a human donor in a cohort sampled during active COVID-19. CDR3s include the opening cysteine and the closing phenylalanine or tryptophan. The D gene is left open where the match is weak. Not all rows give a size; the values are once, few, many and, for expanded clones, a class.

>TRBD1|TRBV11-2|TRBJ1-1|.
TGTGCCAGCAGCACATCCGGGACAGGGGTAGGGAACACTGAAGCTTTCTTT
CASSTSGTGVGNTEAFF
>.|TRBV27|TRBJ2-7|.
TGTGCCAGCAGTGTCGGACAGTTAACCTCCTACGAGCAGTACTTC
CASSVGQLTSYEQYF
>TRBD2|TRBV6-6|TRBJ2-7|.
TGTGCCAGCAGTCCCGGGACTAGCGGGAGTTACGAGCAGTACTTC
CASSPGTSGSYEQYF
>TRBD2|TRBV18|TRBJ2-1|once
TGTGCCAGCTCACAACAGACTAGCGCCTACAATGAGCAGTTCTTC
CASSQQTSAYNEQFF
>.|TRBV9|TRBJ1-1|.
TGTGCCAGCAGCGCGGGCCGCCAGGGAACTGAAGCTTTCTTT
CASSAGRQGTEAFF
>TRBD2|TRBV29-1|TRBJ2-1|many
TGCAGCGTACCTGACGCTAGCGGGGTGGGCGAGCAGTTCTTC
CSVPDASGVGEQFF
>TRBD1|TRBV27|TRBJ1-4|once
TGTGCCAGCAGTTTCTGGCGGGGACAGGGGGTTGAAAAACTGTTTTTT
CASSFWRGQGVEKLFF
>.|TRBV6-5|TRBJ1-5|.
TGTGCCAGCAGTTGGGCAGGGGCTCAGCCCCAGCATTTT
CASSWAGAQPQHF
>.|TRBV6-5|TRBJ1-5|.
TGTGCCAGCAGGAACCTCGGTGATCATCAGCCCCAGCATTTT
CASRNLGDHQPQHF
>.|TRBV7-8|TRBJ2-7|few
TGTGCCAGCAGCTTAGTTGGCTTGAACGAGCAGTACTTC
CASSLVGLNEQYF
>.|TRBV10-2|TRBJ1-4|.
TGCGCCAGCAGTGAGTCCGTGGGGGGAAAACTGTTTTTT
CASSESVGGKLFF
>.|TRBV5-1|TRBJ2-7|.
TGCGCCAGCAGCTTGGTTGGCAACTCCTACGAGCAGTACTTC
CASSLVGNSYEQYF
>TRBD1|TRBV18|TRBJ2-5|.
TGTGCCAGCTCACCGGGACAGGGAGAGACCCAGTACTTC
CASSPGQGETQYF
>.|TRBV6-2/TRBV6-3|TRBJ1-2|once
TGTGCCAGCAGTTACGAGGGGGAAGGCTACACCTTC
CASSYEGEGYTF
>TRBD2|TRBV15|TRBJ2-2|few
TGTGCCACCAGCAGACCCCCCCCACTAGCGATAGGGGAGCTGTTTTTT
CATSRPPPLAIGELFF
>TRBD2|TRBV2|TRBJ2-2|.
TGTGCCAGCAGTGGCCGACTAGCGGGTAACACCGGGGAGCTGTTTTTT
CASSGRLAGNTGELFF
>.|TRBV19|TRBJ2-1|.
TGTGCCAGTAGTATGGAGGGGCTACGCTCCTACAATGAGCAGTTCTTC
CASSMEGLRSYNEQFF
>TRBD1|TRBV19|TRBJ1-2|.
TGTGCCAGTAGTATTGGGGGGACAGGGGGCGCATATGGCTACACCTTC
CASSIGGTGGAYGYTF
>TRBD2|TRBV5-1|TRBJ2-4|.
TGCGCCAGCAGCTTGACAGCGGGAGTCGGAATTGGAAATAACATTCAGTACTTC
CASSLTAGVGIGNNIQYF